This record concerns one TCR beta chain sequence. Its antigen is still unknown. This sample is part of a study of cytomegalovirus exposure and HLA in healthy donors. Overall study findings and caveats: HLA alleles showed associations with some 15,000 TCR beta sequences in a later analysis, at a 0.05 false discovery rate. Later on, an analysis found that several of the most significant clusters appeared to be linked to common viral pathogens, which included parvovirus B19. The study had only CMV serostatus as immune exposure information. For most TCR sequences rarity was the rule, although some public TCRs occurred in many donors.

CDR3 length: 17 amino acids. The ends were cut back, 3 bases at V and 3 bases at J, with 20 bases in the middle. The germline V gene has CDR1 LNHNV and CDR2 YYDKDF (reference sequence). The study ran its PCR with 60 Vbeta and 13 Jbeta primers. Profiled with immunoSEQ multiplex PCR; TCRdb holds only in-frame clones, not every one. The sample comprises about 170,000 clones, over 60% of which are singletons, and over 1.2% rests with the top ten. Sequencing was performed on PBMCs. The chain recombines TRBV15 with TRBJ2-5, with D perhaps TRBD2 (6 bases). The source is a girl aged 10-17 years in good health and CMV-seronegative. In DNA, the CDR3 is TGTGCCACCAGCAGGAGTGAGAGTTGGACTATAAAAGAGACCCAGTACTTC. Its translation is CATSRSESWTIKETQYF.